This T cell receptor beta chain was identified in a study of T cell repertoires in aging, cancer and after chemotherapy. For the study at large: Glioblastoma patients receiving temozolomide-based therapy gave paired samples before and after chemotherapy.

A mixed TRB-A/B primer pool amplified rearranged TRB by multiplex touch-down PCR. Via MiXCR, TCRdb re-called the multiplex PCR reads, giving one row per CDR3 protein. The sample lists roughly 3,000 distinct CDR3 sequences; almost 25% were seen once. Study outcomes and limitations: Compared with age-matched healthy donors, untreated hematological or solid cancer patients showed higher blood TCR clonality.

Note on this clonotype: Antigen: not known.

Amplification of TCR beta used genomic DNA extracted from peripheral blood. Germline CDR1 SGHRS, CDR2 YFSETQ. The CDR3 consists of 17 residues. Germline trimming cut 4 bases from V and 6 bases from J; bases unmatched to any gene: 15. This chain uses TRBV5-1 with TRBJ2-2, with 7 bases matching TRBD2. Sequencing was carried out using blood. The TCR sequence derives from a human donor with a solid tumor. The CDR3 loop reads CASSPRGGQGSAGELFF. The CDR3 DNA follows: TGCGCCAGCAGCCCTAGGGGAGGGCAGGGCAGCGCCGGGGAGCTGTTTTTT.